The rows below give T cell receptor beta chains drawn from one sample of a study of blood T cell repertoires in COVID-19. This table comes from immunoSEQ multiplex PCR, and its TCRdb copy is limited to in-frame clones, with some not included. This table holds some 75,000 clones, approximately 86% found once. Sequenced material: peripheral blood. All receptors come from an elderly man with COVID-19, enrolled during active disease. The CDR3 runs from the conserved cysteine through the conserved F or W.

cdr3_aa: CASSPEDSFYEQYF
v_call: TRBV4-2
j_call: TRBJ2-7

cdr3_aa: CASSEPLAGMETQYF
v_call: TRBV2
j_call: TRBJ2-5

cdr3_aa: CASSSGQNPPQYF
v_call: TRBV2
j_call: TRBJ2-7

cdr3_aa: CASKDTLGSPLHF
v_call: TRBV6-5
j_call: TRBJ1-6

cdr3_aa: CASSPRTGDQPQHF
v_call: TRBV18
j_call: TRBJ1-5

cdr3_aa: CASSGGTGAGNIQYF
v_call: TRBV7-3
j_call: TRBJ2-4

cdr3_aa: CASSFMGQQETQYF
v_call: TRBV6-5
j_call: TRBJ2-5

cdr3_aa: CASSGRDRVINEQFF
v_call: TRBV5-1
j_call: TRBJ2-1

cdr3_aa: CASLPDSSYNSPLHF
v_call: TRBV2
j_call: TRBJ1-6

cdr3_aa: CASSLTDRVYSYEQYF
v_call: TRBV11-1
j_call: TRBJ2-7

cdr3_aa: CASSPRGLGTDTQYF
v_call: TRBV9
j_call: TRBJ2-3

cdr3_aa: CASSPPGNQPQHF
v_call: TRBV18
j_call: TRBJ1-5

cdr3_aa: CASSSGTAYEKLFF
v_call: TRBV11-2
j_call: TRBJ1-4

cdr3_aa: CASSADREETQYF
v_call: TRBV7-3
j_call: TRBJ2-5

cdr3_aa: CASSPGRGLAFF
v_call: TRBV5-8
j_call: TRBJ1-1

cdr3_aa: CASSVGGDGNTIYF
v_call: TRBV9
j_call: TRBJ1-3

cdr3_aa: CASSTETGRNEKLFF
v_call: TRBV5-4
j_call: TRBJ1-4

cdr3_aa: CASSASGGGTDTQYF
v_call: TRBV2
j_call: TRBJ2-3

cdr3_aa: CASSIGRVVTDTQYF
v_call: TRBV19
j_call: TRBJ2-3

cdr3_aa: CASSPGAGEEAFF
v_call: TRBV7-3
j_call: TRBJ1-1

cdr3_aa: CASRGIGASGGSSYNEQFF
v_call: TRBV2
j_call: TRBJ2-1

cdr3_aa: CASSSKGQSNEKLFF
v_call: TRBV5-1
j_call: TRBJ1-4

cdr3_aa: CASSKGQNYGYTF
v_call: TRBV6-5
j_call: TRBJ1-2

cdr3_aa: CASSSPTGLNTEAFF
v_call: TRBV9
j_call: TRBJ1-1

cdr3_aa: CASSAQLNTEAFF
v_call: TRBV6-4
j_call: TRBJ1-1

cdr3_aa: CSVQTSGARRTQYF
v_call: TRBV29-1
j_call: TRBJ2-5

cdr3_aa: CASSQVPSWGAFF
v_call: TRBV3-1/TRBV3-2
j_call: TRBJ1-1

cdr3_aa: CASSPKRDTEAFF
v_call: TRBV18
j_call: TRBJ1-1

cdr3_aa: CASSPGDSLYYGYTF
v_call: TRBV18
j_call: TRBJ1-2

cdr3_aa: CAAAGLANTGELFF
v_call: TRBV6-1
j_call: TRBJ2-2